This T cell receptor (beta chain) stems from a study of blood T cell repertoires in COVID-19. Per germline, CDR1 LNHNV and CDR2 YYDKDF (reference sequence). The length of the CDR3 is 14 residues. J gave up 5 bases and V 3 bases, and 2 bases lay outside the gene matches. This clone was seen a handful of times. As handled by the study authors: From reference gene primer amplification, estimates of nucleated cell counts were derived. Data came from immunoSEQ multiplex PCR; TCRdb stores just in-frame clones and leaves some out. The V and J calls and clone size were taken over from that table, and D and trimming were inferred from the DNA. Here the sample spans under 400,000 clones, roughly 88% being singletons. While infection was still active, Seattle patients were enrolled and then followed longitudinally.

Source material: peripheral blood. This chain uses TRBV15 with TRBJ1-4, with 8 nucleotides matching TRBD1. This TCR derives from a woman aged 30 to 39 with COVID-19, enrolled during active disease. Here the CDR3 DNA reads TGTGCCACCAGCAGGAGACAGGGGAATGAAAAACTGTTTTTT. Its translation: CATSRRQGNEKLFF.